The text below deals with one T cell receptor beta chain. What it binds is unknown. This entry is derived from a study of cytomegalovirus exposure and HLA in healthy donors. In the study overall: Some 85 million unique TCRs from HLA-typed donors were held in an early data release. Overall study results and limits: Another analysis was done later, and it associated roughly 15,000 TCR beta sequences with HLA alleles at 0.05 false discovery rate.

The junction had 6 bases not matched to a gene; V was cut back by 7 bases and J by 3 bases. CDR3 length equals 13 residues. CDR1 MNHEY and CDR2 SVGAGI come from the germline V gene. Primers: 60 Vbeta forward and 13 Jbeta reverse. Profiled with immunoSEQ multiplex PCR; TCRdb holds only in-frame clones, not every one. The table has around 91,000 clones, under 65% seen once; the top ten hold around 3.5%. The rearrangement uses TRBV6-5 and TRBJ2-7; 7 bases line up with TRBD1. The clonotype originates from a man between 60 and 75 years old in good health and CMV-seronegative. The sample taken for sequencing was PBMCs. CDR3 nucleotide sequence: TGTGCCAGCAAGACAGGGCCTATCTACGAGCAGTACTTC. Its protein product is CASKTGPIYEQYF.